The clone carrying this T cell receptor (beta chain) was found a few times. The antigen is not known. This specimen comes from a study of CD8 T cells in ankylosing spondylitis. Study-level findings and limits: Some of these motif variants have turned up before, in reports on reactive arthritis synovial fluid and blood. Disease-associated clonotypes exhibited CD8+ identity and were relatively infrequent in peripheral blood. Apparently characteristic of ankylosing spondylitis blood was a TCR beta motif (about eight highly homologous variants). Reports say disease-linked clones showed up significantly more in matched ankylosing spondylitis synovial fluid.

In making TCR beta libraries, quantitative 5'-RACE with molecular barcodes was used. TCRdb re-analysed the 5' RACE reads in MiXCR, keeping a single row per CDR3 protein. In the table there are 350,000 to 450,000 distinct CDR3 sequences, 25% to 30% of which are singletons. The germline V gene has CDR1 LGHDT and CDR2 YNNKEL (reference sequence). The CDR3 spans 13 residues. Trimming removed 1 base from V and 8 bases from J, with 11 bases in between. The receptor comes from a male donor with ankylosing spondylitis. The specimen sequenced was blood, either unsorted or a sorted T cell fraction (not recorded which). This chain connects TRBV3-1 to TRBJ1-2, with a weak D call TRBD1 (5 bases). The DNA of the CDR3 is TGTGCCAGCAGCCAAGGGAAGGACACAGGCTACACCTTC. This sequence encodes CASSQGKDTGYTF. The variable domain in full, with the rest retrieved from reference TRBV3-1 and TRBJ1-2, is DTAVSQTPKYLVTQMGNDKSIKCEQNLGHDTMYWYKQDSKKFLKIMFSYNNKELIINETVPNRFSPKSPDKAHLNLHINSLELGDSAVYFCASSQGKDTGYTFGSGTRLTVV.